A selection of T cell receptor beta chains follows, all from one sample in a study of blood T cell repertoires in COVID-19. Generated by immunoSEQ multiplex PCR, the TCRdb table keeps only in-frame clones and is missing some. This sample has hundreds of thousands of clones, with about 90% found just once. Material for sequencing was peripheral blood. These receptors came from a woman between 18 and 30 years old with acute or convalescent COVID-19. The CDR3 runs from the conserved cysteine through the conserved F or W. The order of the fields is V gene, J gene, D gene, clone size, CDR3 protein, CDR3 DNA. The D gene is left open where the match is weak. Not every row has a clone size; where given, it reads once, few, many or a size class.

v_gene: TRBV12-3/TRBV12-4; j_gene: TRBJ2-1; d_gene: .; abundance: .; CDR3aa: CASSLTLNNEQFF; CDR3nt: TGTGCCAGCAGTTTAACACTAAACAATGAGCAGTTCTTC
v_gene: TRBV6-2/TRBV6-3; j_gene: TRBJ2-1; d_gene: TRBD1; abundance: few; CDR3aa: CASSLGQGAIDEQFF; CDR3nt: TGTGCCAGCAGTCTGGGACAGGGGGCGATCGATGAGCAGTTCTTC
v_gene: TRBV7-9; j_gene: TRBJ1-2; d_gene: TRBD1; abundance: few; CDR3aa: CASSPRTGNQDGYTF; CDR3nt: TGTGCCAGCAGCCCACGGACAGGAAATCAAGACGGCTACACCTTC
v_gene: TRBV5-6; j_gene: TRBJ2-7; d_gene: .; abundance: .; CDR3aa: CASSLLQYEQYF; CDR3nt: TGTGCCAGCAGCTTGCTACAGTACGAGCAGTACTTC
v_gene: TRBV24-1; j_gene: TRBJ1-2; d_gene: .; abundance: .; CDR3aa: CATSDPRRQVTLWDYGYTF; CDR3nt: TGTGCCACCAGTGATCCGAGGAGACAGGTGACGCTGTGGGACTATGGCTACACCTTC
v_gene: TRBV6-6; j_gene: TRBJ1-2; d_gene: .; abundance: .; CDR3aa: CASSFSGGGNYGYTF; CDR3nt: TGTGCCAGCAGTTTTAGTGGGGGGGGGAACTATGGCTACACCTTC
v_gene: TRBV2; j_gene: TRBJ2-3; d_gene: TRBD2; abundance: .; CDR3aa: CASKFRSSGDTQYF; CDR3nt: TGTGCCAGCAAGTTTAGGTCTAGCGGAGATACGCAGTATTTT
v_gene: TRBV12-3/TRBV12-4; j_gene: TRBJ2-5; d_gene: TRBD1; abundance: .; CDR3aa: CASAGTEETQYF; CDR3nt: TGTGCCAGCGCCGGGACAGAAGAGACCCAGTACTTC
v_gene: TRBV3-1/TRBV3-2; j_gene: TRBJ1-6; d_gene: TRBD1; abundance: .; CDR3aa: CASSPGQGTIAEFSPLHF; CDR3nt: TGTGCCAGCAGCCCGGGACAGGGAACCATAGCAGAGTTTTCACCCCTCCACTTT
v_gene: TRBV5-1; j_gene: TRBJ1-1; d_gene: TRBD1; abundance: .; CDR3aa: CASSPSGQFLNTEAFF; CDR3nt: TGCGCCAGCAGCCCCTCGGGACAGTTCTTGAACACTGAAGCTTTCTTT
v_gene: TRBV6-2/TRBV6-3; j_gene: TRBJ1-5; d_gene: TRBD1; abundance: .; CDR3aa: CASSYTKGQGARGNQPQHF; CDR3nt: TGTGCCAGCAGTTATACTAAGGGACAGGGGGCGCGGGGCAATCAGCCCCAGCATTTT
v_gene: TRBV18; j_gene: TRBJ1-2; d_gene: .; abundance: few; CDR3aa: CASSPSAENYGYTF; CDR3nt: TGTGCCAGCTCACCATCTGCGGAGAACTATGGCTACACCTTC
v_gene: TRBV19; j_gene: TRBJ1-2; d_gene: TRBD1; abundance: .; CDR3aa: CASMVVTGTNEGYTF; CDR3nt: TGTGCCAGTATGGTGGTGACAGGGACAAATGAAGGCTACACCTTC
v_gene: TRBV6-5; j_gene: TRBJ1-1; d_gene: .; abundance: .; CDR3aa: CASSHDSPNTEAFF; CDR3nt: TGTGCCAGCAGCCACGACAGCCCGAACACTGAAGCTTTCTTT
v_gene: TRBV3-1/TRBV3-2; j_gene: TRBJ2-1; d_gene: .; abundance: .; CDR3aa: CASRPWTEGEQFF; CDR3nt: TGTGCCAGCAGGCCCTGGACGGAGGGTGAGCAGTTCTTC
v_gene: TRBV30; j_gene: TRBJ1-2; d_gene: .; abundance: .; CDR3aa: CAWAGKGDGGYTF; CDR3nt: TGTGCCTGGGCAGGAAAGGGGGACGGTGGCTACACCTTC
v_gene: TRBV27; j_gene: TRBJ1-2; d_gene: TRBD1; abundance: .; CDR3aa: CASSPSPDRPLYGYTF; CDR3nt: TGTGCCAGCAGTCCGAGCCCGGACAGGCCACTCTATGGCTACACCTTC
v_gene: TRBV11-2; j_gene: TRBJ2-3; d_gene: .; abundance: .; CDR3aa: CASSFRQAPSTDTQYF; CDR3nt: TGTGCCAGCAGCTTTAGACAGGCCCCTAGCACAGATACGCAGTATTTT
v_gene: TRBV5-1; j_gene: TRBJ1-1; d_gene: .; abundance: .; CDR3aa: CASSLEGGSTEAFF; CDR3nt: TGCGCCAGCAGCTTGGAAGGGGGTAGCACTGAAGCTTTCTTT
v_gene: TRBV5-6; j_gene: TRBJ2-1; d_gene: .; abundance: .; CDR3aa: CASSLFGDFYNEQFF; CDR3nt: TGTGCCAGCAGCTTGTTTGGGGACTTCTACAATGAGCAGTTCTTC
v_gene: TRBV28; j_gene: TRBJ1-5; d_gene: .; abundance: once; CDR3aa: CASISDSLNQPQHF; CDR3nt: TGTGCCAGCATTAGTGACAGCCTCAATCAGCCCCAGCATTTT
v_gene: TRBV19; j_gene: TRBJ2-1; d_gene: .; abundance: .; CDR3aa: CASSTGTPYNEQFF; CDR3nt: TGTGCCAGTAGTACCGGGACACCATACAATGAGCAGTTCTTC
v_gene: TRBV5-1; j_gene: TRBJ1-2; d_gene: .; abundance: .; CDR3aa: CASSLVQGSYGYTF; CDR3nt: TGCGCCAGCAGCTTGGTACAGGGAAGCTATGGCTACACCTTC
v_gene: TRBV18; j_gene: TRBJ1-2; d_gene: TRBD1; abundance: .; CDR3aa: CASSHTSGDSDYGYTF; CDR3nt: TGTGCCAGCTCACATACTAGTGGGGACAGTGACTATGGCTACACCTTC
v_gene: TRBV15; j_gene: TRBJ1-1; d_gene: .; abundance: .; CDR3aa: CATARSGVFLSMNTEAFF; CDR3nt: TGTGCCACCGCCAGATCAGGGGTTTTCTTATCCATGAACACTGAAGCTTTCTTT
v_gene: TRBV28; j_gene: TRBJ1-2; d_gene: .; abundance: .; CDR3aa: CASSFGSAVDGYTF; CDR3nt: TGTGCCAGCAGTTTTGGGTCCGCGGTAGATGGCTACACCTTC
v_gene: TRBV7-2; j_gene: TRBJ1-5; d_gene: .; abundance: .; CDR3aa: CASSPRSGRGSNQPQHF; CDR3nt: TGTGCCAGCAGCCCCCGGTCGGGGAGGGGTAGCAATCAGCCCCAGCATTTT
v_gene: TRBV15; j_gene: TRBJ1-4; d_gene: TRBD1; abundance: .; CDR3aa: CATSRGGRGRVEKLFF; CDR3nt: TGTGCCACCAGCAGAGGTGGCAGGGGGCGAGTGGAAAAACTGTTTTTT
v_gene: TRBV5-1; j_gene: TRBJ1-1; d_gene: TRBD1; abundance: .; CDR3aa: CATAGPPDRGHVEAFF; CDR3nt: TGCGCGACAGCAGGGCCCCCCGACAGGGGGCATGTTGAAGCTTTCTTT
v_gene: TRBV12-3/TRBV12-4; j_gene: TRBJ1-1; d_gene: .; abundance: .; CDR3aa: CASSTTSAEAFF; CDR3nt: TGTGCCAGCAGCACTACCAGCGCTGAAGCTTTCTTT
v_gene: TRBV12-1; j_gene: TRBJ1-2; d_gene: .; abundance: once; CDR3aa: CASSDRGPYGYTF; CDR3nt: TGTGCCAGCAGCGACAGGGGTCCCTATGGCTACACCTTC
v_gene: TRBV19; j_gene: TRBJ1-1; d_gene: TRBD1; abundance: .; CDR3aa: CASSTDPGGNTEAFF; CDR3nt: TGTGCCAGTAGTACCGACCCAGGGGGGAACACTGAAGCTTTCTTT
v_gene: TRBV9; j_gene: TRBJ1-3; d_gene: TRBD1; abundance: .; CDR3aa: CASSVSQTGNSGNTIYF; CDR3nt: TGTGCCAGCAGCGTAAGCCAGACAGGGAACTCTGGAAACACCATATATTTT
v_gene: TRBV7-2; j_gene: TRBJ2-4; d_gene: .; abundance: .; CDR3aa: CASSPDMYFAKNIQYF; CDR3nt: TGTGCCAGCAGCCCGGACATGTATTTTGCCAAAAACATTCAGTACTTC
v_gene: TRBV29-1; j_gene: TRBJ1-5; d_gene: .; abundance: .; CDR3aa: CSVEDGSNQPQHF; CDR3nt: TGCAGCGTTGAAGACGGTAGCAATCAGCCCCAGCATTTT
v_gene: TRBV6-1; j_gene: TRBJ1-1; d_gene: TRBD1; abundance: .; CDR3aa: CASSVRDRAANTEAFF; CDR3nt: TGTGCCAGCAGTGTCCGGGACAGGGCAGCAAACACTGAAGCTTTCTTT
v_gene: TRBV25-1; j_gene: TRBJ1-2; d_gene: .; abundance: .; CDR3aa: CASSEVGNYGYTF; CDR3nt: TGTGCCAGCAGTGAAGTCGGGAACTATGGCTACACCTTC
v_gene: TRBV5-1; j_gene: TRBJ2-3; d_gene: .; abundance: .; CDR3aa: CASSYGGSTDTQYF; CDR3nt: TGCGCCAGCAGCTACGGGGGAAGCACAGATACGCAGTATTTT
v_gene: TRBV5-4; j_gene: TRBJ1-2; d_gene: .; abundance: .; CDR3aa: CASSGPDSNYGYTF; CDR3nt: TGTGCCAGCAGCGGGCCGGACAGTAACTATGGCTACACCTTC
v_gene: TRBV4-1; j_gene: TRBJ2-7; d_gene: .; abundance: once; CDR3aa: CASSQGSQGGQISYEQYF; CDR3nt: TGCGCCAGCAGCCAAGGCTCGCAGGGGGGTCAAATCTCCTACGAGCAGTACTTC
v_gene: TRBV28; j_gene: TRBJ1-1; d_gene: TRBD1; abundance: .; CDR3aa: CASSWTGDMNTEAFF; CDR3nt: TGTGCCAGCAGTTGGACAGGCGACATGAACACTGAAGCTTTCTTT
v_gene: TRBV6-5; j_gene: TRBJ1-2; d_gene: .; abundance: .; CDR3aa: CASTTPHRANYGYTF; CDR3nt: TGTGCCAGCACAACCCCGCACAGGGCGAACTATGGCTACACCTTC
v_gene: TRBV6-6; j_gene: TRBJ2-2; d_gene: .; abundance: .; CDR3aa: CASSYGNRRTGELFF; CDR3nt: TGTGCCAGCAGTTACGGTAATCGGAGGACCGGGGAGCTGTTTTTT
v_gene: TRBV7-2; j_gene: TRBJ2-2; d_gene: .; abundance: .; CDR3aa: CASSLRQRAGELFF; CDR3nt: TGTGCCAGCAGCTTACGCCAGCGCGCCGGGGAGCTGTTTTTT
v_gene: TRBV6-6; j_gene: TRBJ1-1; d_gene: .; abundance: .; CDR3aa: CASSYSGGKAEAFF; CDR3nt: TGTGCCAGCAGTTACTCTGGGGGGAAGGCTGAAGCTTTCTTT
v_gene: TRBV18; j_gene: TRBJ1-1; d_gene: TRBD1; abundance: .; CDR3aa: CAGAKEDRENTEAFF; CDR3nt: TGTGCAGGCGCTAAGGAGGACAGGGAGAACACTGAAGCTTTCTTT
v_gene: TRBV6-6; j_gene: TRBJ2-7; d_gene: TRBD1; abundance: .; CDR3aa: CASTDRDRAYEQYF; CDR3nt: TGTGCCAGCACCGACCGGGACAGGGCCTACGAGCAGTACTTC
v_gene: TRBV10-1; j_gene: TRBJ1-6; d_gene: TRBD1; abundance: few; CDR3aa: CASEDRANSPLHF; CDR3nt: TGCGCCAGCGAAGACAGGGCCAATTCACCCCTCCACTTT
v_gene: TRBV19; j_gene: TRBJ1-5; d_gene: .; abundance: .; CDR3aa: CASSIRGRGQPQHF; CDR3nt: TGTGCCAGTAGTATACGGGGGAGAGGCCAGCCCCAGCATTTT